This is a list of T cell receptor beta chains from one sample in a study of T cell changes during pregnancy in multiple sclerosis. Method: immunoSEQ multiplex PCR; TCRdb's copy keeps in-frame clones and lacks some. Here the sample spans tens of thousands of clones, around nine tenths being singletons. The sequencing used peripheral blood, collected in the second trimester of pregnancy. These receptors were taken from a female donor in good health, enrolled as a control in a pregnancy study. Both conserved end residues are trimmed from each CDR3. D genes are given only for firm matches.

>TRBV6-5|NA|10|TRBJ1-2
ASSSAGAGYT
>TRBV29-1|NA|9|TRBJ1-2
SVEGQYGYT
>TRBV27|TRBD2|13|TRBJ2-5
ASSKTSGGGWTQY
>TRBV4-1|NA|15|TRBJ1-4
ASSQGAGLDPNEKLF
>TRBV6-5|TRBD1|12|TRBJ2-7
ASSYLQGADEQY
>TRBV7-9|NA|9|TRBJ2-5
ASSSLDIQY
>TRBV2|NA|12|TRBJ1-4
ASSVPDSNEKLF
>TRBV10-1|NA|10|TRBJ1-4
ASSDREEKLF
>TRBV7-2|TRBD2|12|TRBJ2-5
ASSSYGGGETQY
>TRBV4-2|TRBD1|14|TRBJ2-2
ASSPRQGWGTGELF
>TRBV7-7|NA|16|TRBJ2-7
ASSRRGREPLPSYEQY
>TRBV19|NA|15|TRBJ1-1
ASTKRGGDRGFTEAF
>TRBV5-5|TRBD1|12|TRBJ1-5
ASSSQGVNQPQH
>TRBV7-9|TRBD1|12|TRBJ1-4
ASRTGTGGEKLF
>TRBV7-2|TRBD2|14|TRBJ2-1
ASSLARAGGYNEQF
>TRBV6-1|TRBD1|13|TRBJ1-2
ASSNSRGTDYGYT
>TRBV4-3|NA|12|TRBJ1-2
ASSQDAINYGYT
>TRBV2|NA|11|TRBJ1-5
ASKRESNQPQH
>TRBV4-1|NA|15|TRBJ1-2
ASSQEWASVTSYGYT
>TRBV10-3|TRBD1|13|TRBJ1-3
AITPGQGAGNTIY
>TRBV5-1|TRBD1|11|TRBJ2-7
ASSHGGQGGPY
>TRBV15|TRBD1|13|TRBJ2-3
ATSPVGGHTDTQY
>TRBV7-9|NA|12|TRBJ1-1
ASSPDGSPGIMF
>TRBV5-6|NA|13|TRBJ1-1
ASSLGGLFWTEAF
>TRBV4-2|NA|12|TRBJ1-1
ASSQAGQTTEAF
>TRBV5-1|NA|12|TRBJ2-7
ASAFIGLSYEQY
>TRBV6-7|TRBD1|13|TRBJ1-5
ASSSTGQGNQPQH
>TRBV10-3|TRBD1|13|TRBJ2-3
AISARDRVADTQY
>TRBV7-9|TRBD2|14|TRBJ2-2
ASNRSGGENTGELF
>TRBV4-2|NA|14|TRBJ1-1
ASSQELQGGVTEAF
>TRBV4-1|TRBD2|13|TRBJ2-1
ASRWTSGGKGEQF
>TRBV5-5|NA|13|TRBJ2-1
ASRTDQSSYNEQF
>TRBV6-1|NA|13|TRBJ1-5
ASSEGWSSQGPQH
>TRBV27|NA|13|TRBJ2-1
ASSRQISSYNEQF
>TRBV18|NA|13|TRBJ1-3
ASSGLTASGNTIY
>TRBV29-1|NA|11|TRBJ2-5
SVVASLGETQY
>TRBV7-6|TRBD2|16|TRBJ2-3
ASSFVAGLADSTDTQY
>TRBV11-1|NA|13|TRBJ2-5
ASNSGTRVQETQY
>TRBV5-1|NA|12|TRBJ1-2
ASSPSGPNYGYT
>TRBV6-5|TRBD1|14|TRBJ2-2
ASSYLTGTDTGELF
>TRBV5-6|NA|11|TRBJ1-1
ASSSEMNTEAF
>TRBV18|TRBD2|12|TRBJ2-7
ASSSGGGPGEQY
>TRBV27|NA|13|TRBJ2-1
ASTPLTGGRVEQF